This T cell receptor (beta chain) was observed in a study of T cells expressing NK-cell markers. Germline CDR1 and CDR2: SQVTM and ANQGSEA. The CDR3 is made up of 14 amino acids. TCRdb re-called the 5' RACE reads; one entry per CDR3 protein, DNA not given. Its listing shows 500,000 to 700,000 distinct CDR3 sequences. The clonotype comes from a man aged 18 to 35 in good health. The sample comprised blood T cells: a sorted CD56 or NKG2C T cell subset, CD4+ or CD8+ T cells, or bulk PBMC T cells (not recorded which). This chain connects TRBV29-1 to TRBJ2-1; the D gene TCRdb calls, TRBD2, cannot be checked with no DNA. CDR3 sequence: CSAAGLAGAYEQFF.